This entry lists 27 T cell receptor beta chains sequenced from one sample in a study of T cell changes during pregnancy in multiple sclerosis. Profiled with immunoSEQ multiplex PCR; TCRdb holds only in-frame clones, not every one. The sample lists tens of thousands of clones, 93% occurring once. This sample comprised CD8+ T cells from peripheral blood mononuclear cells, obtained in the second trimester of pregnancy. These receptors were taken from a female donor with multiple sclerosis, enrolled in a pregnancy study.

The chain is built from TRBV4-2 and TRBJ2-7; TRBD1 aligns across 7 bases. The CDR3 contains 18 residues. Germline V gene lookup returns CDR1 LGHNA and CDR2 YNFKEQ. V gave up 0 bases and J gave up 1 base; unmatched junction bases: 12. CDR3 DNA: TGTGCCAGCAGCCAAGAAGGGGTTTATAGGACAGGATCCTACGAGCAGTACTTC. Its translation is CASSQEGVYRTGSYEQYF.

V and J are TRBV19 and TRBJ1-1; possible D gene TRBD1, 5 bases. Trimming took off 7 bases at V and 5 bases at J, with 11 bases between the two ends. From germline, CDR1 is LNHDA and CDR2 SQIVND (reference sequence). This CDR3 is 12 amino acids long. The CDR3 region is CASNLGGTEAFF. The CDR3 coding sequence is TGTGCCAGTAATTTGGGGGGAACTGAAGCTTTCTTT. Full variable domain (outside the CDR3, taken from reference TRBV19 and TRBJ1-1): DGGITQSPKYLFRKEGQNVTLSCEQNLNHDAMYWYRQDPGQGLRLIYYSQIVNDFQKGDIAEGYSVSREKKESFPLTVTSAQKNPTAFYLCASNLGGTEAFFGQGTRLTVV.

V and J are TRBV19 and TRBJ2-7; 9 bases align to TRBD1. Germline V CDR1 and CDR2: LNHDA, SQIVND (reference sequence). V lost 6 bases to trimming and J lost 0 bases; unmatched junction nucleotides: 6. This CDR3 is built from 15 residues. CDR3 sequence: CASRLGTGSSYEQYF. The CDR3 DNA reads as TGTGCCAGTAGGCTGGGGACAGGGAGCTCCTACGAGCAGTACTTC.

The chain has TRBV6-4 and TRBJ1-1, with TRBD1 as a possible D gene (5 bases). Germline lookup yields CDR1 MRHNA and CDR2 SNTAGT. The CDR3 extends over 15 amino acids. Trimming cost V 5 bases and J 0 bases, with 13 bases left between them. The CDR3 bases are TGTGCCAGCAGTCCCAGCGACAGCTTGAACACTGAAGCTTTCTTT. Translating gives CASSPSDSLNTEAFF.

This clone was recorded a few times. This chain connects TRBV5-1 to TRBJ1-3, with 9 bases lining up with TRBD1. The V and J ends lost 0 bases and 4 bases, in that order; junction bases with no gene match: 5. The CDR3 contains 16 residues. Germline values: CDR1 SGHRS, CDR2 YFSETQ. This chain's CDR3 is CASSLEGQGSGNTIYF. The CDR3, as DNA: TGCGCCAGCAGCTTGGAGGGACAGGGCTCCGGAAACACCATATATTTT. The full variable domain, in which reference TRBV5-1 and TRBJ1-3 provide the parts outside the CDR3, is KAGVTQTPRYLIKTRGQQVTLSCSPISGHRSVSWYQQTPGQGLQFLFEYFSETQRNKGNFPGRFSGRQFSNSRSEMNVSTLELGDSALYLCASSLEGQGSGNTIYFGEGSWLTVV.

The chain has TRBV27 and TRBJ1-4; D possibly corresponds to TRBD1 (5 bases). Trimming pared 2 bases from V and 3 bases from J, leaving 7 bases between. The CDR3 is 14 amino acids. Per germline, CDR1 MNHEY and CDR2 SMNVEV (reference sequence). CDR3 sequence reads: CASSLGGANEKLFF. CDR3 sequence (DNA): TGTGCCAGCAGTTTAGGGGGGGCTAATGAAAAACTGTTTTTT. Looking up the rest from reference TRBV27 and TRBJ1-4 gives the full variable domain: EAQVTQNPRYLITVTGKKLTVTCSQNMNHEYMSWYRQDPGLGLRQIYYSMNVEVTDKGDVPEGYKVSRKEKRNFPLILESPSPNQTSLYFCASSLGGANEKLFFGSGTQLSVL.

The chain uses TRBV30 and TRBJ2-7; tentatively, D is TRBD2 (7 bases). Germline CDR1 GTSNPN, CDR2 SVGIG (reference sequence). V was pared by 6 bases and J by 4 bases, with 16 bases between. This CDR3 is built from 13 residues. In nucleotides, the CDR3 is TGTGCCTGTACGGGGGGCGACCCTTACGAGCAGTACTTC. Residues: CACTGGDPYEQYF. The full variable domain, completed using reference TRBV30 and TRBJ2-7, is SQTIHQWPATLVQPVGSPLSLECTVEGTSNPNLYWYRQAAGRGLQLLFYSVGIGQISSEVPQNLSASRPQDRQFILSSKKLLLSDSGFYLCACTGGDPYEQYFGPGTRLTVT.

The chain combines TRBV7-6 with TRBJ2-2; tentatively, D is TRBD2 (7 bases). V lost 6 bases and J lost 4, with 15 bases in between. CDR3 size: 15 residues. Germline loops: CDR1 SGHVS, CDR2 FNYEAQ. The DNA for the CDR3 is TGTGCCAGCAGTCCGGGGGGCCCGGCCACCGGGGAGCTGTTTTTT. It specifies CASSPGGPATGELFF.

This chain joins TRBV27 and TRBJ2-7, with 8 bases identical to TRBD2. With V trimmed by 2 bases and J by 2 bases, 2 bases remained unmatched. Germline V gene data show CDR1 as MNHEY and CDR2 as SMNVEV (reference sequence). The length of the CDR3 is 14 residues. The CDR3 coding sequence is TGTGCCAGCAGTTTAGCGGGAGGTCCCTACGAGCAGTACTTC. Translating gives CASSLAGGPYEQYF.

The rearrangement joins TRBV9 to TRBJ2-7, with D uncertain. This CDR3 has 12 amino acids. Trimming took off 0 bases at V and 6 bases at J, with 7 bases between the two ends. In germline, CDR1 is SGDLS, CDR2 YYNGEE. DNA of the CDR3: TGTGCCAGCAGCGTAGATTCAGGCGAGCAGTACTTC. This translates into CASSVDSGEQYF.

The rearrangement links TRBV5-1 to TRBJ2-7; 8 bases agree with TRBD1. The CDR3 length is 14 residues. In germline, CDR1 is SGHRS, CDR2 YFSETQ. V shed 5 bases, J shed 2 bases, and the junction held 6 bases outside the gene matches. The CDR3 region has the DNA TGCGCCAGCAGAGAGACAGGGGATCCCTACGAGCAGTACTTC. Translation gives CASRETGDPYEQYF.

DNA of the CDR3: TGCAGCGTTTCCCCGACAGGGCCCTACGAGCAGTACTTC. This translates into CSVSPTGPYEQYF. V gene TRBV29-1 combines with J gene TRBJ2-7, with TRBD1 matching over 7 bases. J lost 2 bases, V lost 5 bases, and 6 bases had no gene match. The CDR3 runs to 13 residues. Germline CDR1 is SQVTM and CDR2 is ANQGSEA.

The chain recombines TRBV7-6 with TRBJ2-7; D perhaps matches TRBD2 (6 bases). The CDR3 has 15 amino acids. CDR1 is SGHVS and CDR2 is FNYEAQ in the germline V gene. V lost 1 base and J lost 2, with 12 bases in between. The CDR3 loop reads CASSLGGTAPYEQYF. CDR3 DNA: TGTGCCAGCAGCTTAGGGGGGACTGCCCCCTACGAGCAGTACTTC.

J is TRBJ1-1 and V is TRBV5-5; a possible D gene is TRBD1 (6 bases). CDR3 length: 13 amino acids. Germline V gives CDR1 SGHKS, CDR2 YYEKEE (reference sequence). Between the trimmed V and J ends, which lost 0 bases and 7 bases, there was a span of 10 bases. The CDR3 bases are TGTGCCAGCAGCTTGGTCCCAGGGGATGAAGCTTTCTTT. As protein: CASSLVPGDEAFF.

V usage is TRBV7-9 and J usage is TRBJ2-3, with TRBD2 matching over 11 bases. V was pared by 5 bases and J by 0 bases, with 10 bases of the junction left unmatched. CDR1 SEHNR and CDR2 FQNEAQ come from the germline V gene (reference sequence). There are 18 residues in the CDR3. CDR3 sequence (DNA): TGTGCCAGCAGCCCCCGGGTAGCGGGGGGGCCGAGCACAGATACGCAGTATTTT. This sequence encodes CASSPRVAGGPSTDTQYF. Variable domain in full (rest from reference TRBV7-9 and TRBJ2-3): DTGVSQNPRHKITKRGQNVTFRCDPISEHNRLYWYRQTLGQGPEFLTYFQNEAQLEKSRLLSDRFSAERPKGSFSTLEIQRTEQGDSAMYLCASSPRVAGGPSTDTQYFGPGTRLTVL.

The rearrangement uses TRBV6-6 and TRBJ1-1; D unresolved. The CDR3 runs 15 residues. Germline CDR1 and CDR2: MNHNY and SVGAGI (reference sequence). The V gene lost 4 bases and the J gene lost 1 base, with 13 bases spanning the gap. The CDR3 sequence: CASSFPQNKNTEAFF. CDR3 nucleotide sequence: TGTGCCAGCAGTTTCCCACAGAACAAGAACACTGAAGCTTTCTTT.

The chain uses TRBV5-4 and TRBJ1-2, with 9 bases identical to TRBD1. Germline lookup yields CDR1 SGHNT and CDR2 YYREEE (reference sequence). This CDR3 is built from 16 residues. V trimming: 4 bases; J trimming: 2 bases; junction bases outside the gene matches: 9. CDR3 in amino acids: CASSQWTGEGNYGYTF. For the CDR3, the DNA is TGTGCCAGCAGCCAATGGACAGGGGAGGGGAACTATGGCTACACCTTC.

The chain uses TRBV29-1 and TRBJ2-7, with D unresolved. The V gene's germline CDR1 is SQVTM and CDR2 ANQGSEA. The CDR3 is 16 residues long. Trimming took 1 base from V and 0 from J, leaving 16 bases between them. The CDR3 coding sequence is TGCAGCGTTGAAGTCACCGGTGCAATTTACTCCTACGAGCAGTACTTC. It specifies CSVEVTGAIYSYEQYF.

This sequence joins TRBV6-6 and TRBJ2-1, with D unresolved. Per germline, CDR1 MNHNY and CDR2 SVGAGI (reference sequence). V shed 0 bases and J shed 13 bases, with 10 bases lying between them. The CDR3 is 12 amino acids. The CDR3 spells CASSYSEIPQFF. CDR3 nucleotide sequence: TGTGCCAGCAGTTACTCTGAGATCCCCCAGTTCTTC.

The chain couples TRBV7-9 to TRBJ1-1; D uncertain. With 4 bases removed from V and 7 bases from J, the gap between germline ends came to 13 bases. There are 13 residues in the CDR3. Per germline, CDR1 SEHNR and CDR2 FQNEAQ (reference sequence). The CDR3 loop is CASSYSHPGEAFF. The DNA of the CDR3 is TGTGCCAGCAGCTATAGTCATCCAGGTGAAGCTTTCTTT.

This chain links TRBV11-2 with TRBJ2-7; a possible D gene is TRBD1 (8 bases). CDR1 is SGHAT and CDR2 is FQNNGV in the germline V gene. The CDR3 totals 14 residues. V was clipped by 4 bases and J by 2 bases, with 12 bases between them. This CDR3 is CASSYRGGTYEQYF. The CDR3 nucleotides are TGTGCCAGCAGCTACAGGGGGGGGACCTACGAGCAGTACTTC.

The chain joins TRBV5-6 to TRBJ1-2; 9 bases line up with TRBD1. From germline, CDR1 is SGHDT and CDR2 YYEEEE. This CDR3 contains 14 residues. J gave up 3 bases and V 0 bases, and 0 bases lay outside the gene matches. The CDR3 spells CASSLDRGHYGYTF. Written as DNA, the CDR3 is TGTGCCAGCAGCTTGGACAGGGGGCACTATGGCTACACCTTC.

The chain employs TRBV25-1 and TRBJ2-1, with D maybe TRBD2 (5 bases). V lost 1 base to trimming and J lost 7 bases, with 11 bases between them. Per the germline V gene, CDR1 is MGHDK and CDR2 is SYGVNS. The CDR3 is made up of 14 amino acids. CDR3 residues: CASSEFNRGNEQFF. The DNA of the CDR3 is TGTGCCAGCAGTGAATTTAACCGAGGGAATGAGCAGTTCTTC. Full variable domain (missing parts from reference TRBV25-1 and TRBJ2-1): EADIYQTPRYLVIGTGKKITLECSQTMGHDKMYWYQQDPGMELHLIHYSYGVNSTEKGDLSSESTVSRIRTEHFPLTLESARPSHTSQYLCASSEFNRGNEQFFGPGTRLTVL.

The chain links TRBV5-5 to TRBJ2-7; perhaps TRBD2 as D (5 bases). The CDR3 contains 11 residues. CDR1 SGHKS and CDR2 YYEKEE come from the germline V gene (reference sequence). The V end lost 3 bases, the J end lost 5 bases, and 6 bases lay between the germline ends. CDR3 sequence reads: CASSSSNEQYF. The CDR3 DNA reads as TGTGCCAGCAGCTCTAGCAACGAGCAGTACTTC. Drawing the rest from reference TRBV5-5 and TRBJ2-7, the complete variable domain is DAGVTQSPTHLIKTRGQQVTLRCSPISGHKSVSWYQQVLGQGPQFIFQYYEKEERGRGNFPDRFSARQFPNYSSELNVNALLLGDSALYLCASSSSNEQYFGPGTRLTVT.

This clone was seen a single time. This rearrangement joins TRBV27 to TRBJ2-7, with 7 bases that match TRBD1. This CDR3 spans 14 amino acids. Losses at the gene ends were 5 bases for V and 2 bases for J; bases not matched to a gene: 6. The germline V gene has CDR1 MNHEY and CDR2 SMNVEV (reference sequence). CDR3: CASSPWTGTYEQYF. CDR3 coding DNA: TGTGCCAGCAGTCCGTGGACAGGAACCTACGAGCAGTACTTC.

The V call is TRBV9, the J call TRBJ1-6; 8 nucleotides align to TRBD1. Germline V gene sequence: CDR1 SGDLS, CDR2 YYNGEE. The CDR3 length is 14 residues. V gave up 3 bases and J gave up 6 bases; unmatched junction bases: 2. CDR3 sequence reads: CASSGRGLNSPLHF. The CDR3 DNA is TGTGCCAGCAGCGGCAGGGGGCTTAATTCACCCCTCCACTTT.

This sequence joins TRBV7-2 and TRBJ2-6; 8 bases are a match to TRBD1. This CDR3 comprises 16 residues. CDR1 is SGHTA and CDR2 is FQGNSA in the germline V gene. With V trimmed by 4 bases and J by 2 bases, 4 bases remained unmatched. In DNA form, the CDR3 reads TGTGCCAGCAGCTCTCCGACAGGGGCTGGGGCCAACGTCCTGACTTTC. Its translation: CASSSPTGAGANVLTF. The full variable domain, completed using reference TRBV7-2 and TRBJ2-6, is GAGVSQSPSNKVTEKGKDVELRCDPISGHTALYWYRQSLGQGLEFLIYFQGNSAPDKSGLPSDRFSAERTGGSVSTLTIQRTQQEDSAVYLCASSSPTGAGANVLTFGAGSRLTVL.